This T cell receptor beta chain comes out of a study of regulatory T cells in long-lasting Graves disease. This clonotype was detected only a few times. This CDR3 has 15 residues. Germline-derived CDR1 and CDR2 are SGHRS and YFSETQ. The V and J ends lost 3 bases and 5 bases, in that order; junction bases with no gene match: 4. As for time point: newly diagnosed GD, antithyroid drugs for less than 3 months. Extracted RNA from PBMCs served as the source of the TCR library. Arm-PCR with iRepertoire HTBI primers amplified the CDR3 regions for these TCR beta libraries. TCRdb recomputed calls from the multiplex PCR reads with MiXCR, one row per CDR3 protein. Altogether about 500,000 distinct CDR3 sequences are present, around 15% being singletons, with the ten largest covering 12%. These data were likewise used in another study, on T cells in Graves' hyperthyroidism and ophthalmopathy.

The TCR comes from a man in his forties with Graves disease. V is TRBV5-1 and J is TRBJ2-7; 14 bases fit TRBD2. This specimen was peripheral blood mononuclear cells (PBMCs), taken at new diagnosis, from a patient treated with antithyroid drugs. This CDR3 is CASSSRTSGRHEQYF. Written as DNA, the CDR3 is TGCGCCAGCAGCTCCAGGACTAGCGGGAGGCACGAGCAGTACTTC.